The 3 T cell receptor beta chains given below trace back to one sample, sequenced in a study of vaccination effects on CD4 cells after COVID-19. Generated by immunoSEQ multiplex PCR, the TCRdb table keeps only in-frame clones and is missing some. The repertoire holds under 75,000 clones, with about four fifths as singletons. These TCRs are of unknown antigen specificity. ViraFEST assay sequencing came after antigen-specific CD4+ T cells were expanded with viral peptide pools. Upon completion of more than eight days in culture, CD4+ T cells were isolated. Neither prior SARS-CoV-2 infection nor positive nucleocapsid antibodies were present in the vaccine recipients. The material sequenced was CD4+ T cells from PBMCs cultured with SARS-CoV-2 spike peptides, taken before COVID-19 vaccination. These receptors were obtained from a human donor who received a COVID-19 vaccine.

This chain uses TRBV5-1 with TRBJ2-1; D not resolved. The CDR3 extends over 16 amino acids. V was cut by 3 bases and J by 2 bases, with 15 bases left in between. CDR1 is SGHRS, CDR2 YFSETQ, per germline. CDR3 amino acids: CASSSYLASTYNEQFF. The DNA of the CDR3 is TGCGCCAGCAGCTCTTATTTGGCGTCAACCTACAATGAGCAGTTCTTC. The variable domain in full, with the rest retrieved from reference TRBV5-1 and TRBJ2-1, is KAGVTQTPRYLIKTRGQQVTLSCSPISGHRSVSWYQQTPGQGLQFLFEYFSETQRNKGNFPGRFSGRQFSNSRSEMNVSTLELGDSALYLCASSSYLASTYNEQFFGPGTRLTVL.

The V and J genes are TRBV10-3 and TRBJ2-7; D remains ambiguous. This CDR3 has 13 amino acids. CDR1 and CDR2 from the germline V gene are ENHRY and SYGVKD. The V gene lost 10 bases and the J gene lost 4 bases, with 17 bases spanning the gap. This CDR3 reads CATSAPWQYEQYV. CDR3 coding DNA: TGTGCCACCTCCGCCCCGTGGCAGTACGAGCAGTACGTC.

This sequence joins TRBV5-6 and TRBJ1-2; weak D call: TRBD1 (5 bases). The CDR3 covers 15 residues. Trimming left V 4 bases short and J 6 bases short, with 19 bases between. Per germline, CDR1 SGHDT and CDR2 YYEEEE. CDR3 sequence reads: CASSRRGVLHNGYTF. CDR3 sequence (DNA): TGTGCCAGCAGCCGGCGGGGGGTATTGCATAATGGCTACACCTTC.